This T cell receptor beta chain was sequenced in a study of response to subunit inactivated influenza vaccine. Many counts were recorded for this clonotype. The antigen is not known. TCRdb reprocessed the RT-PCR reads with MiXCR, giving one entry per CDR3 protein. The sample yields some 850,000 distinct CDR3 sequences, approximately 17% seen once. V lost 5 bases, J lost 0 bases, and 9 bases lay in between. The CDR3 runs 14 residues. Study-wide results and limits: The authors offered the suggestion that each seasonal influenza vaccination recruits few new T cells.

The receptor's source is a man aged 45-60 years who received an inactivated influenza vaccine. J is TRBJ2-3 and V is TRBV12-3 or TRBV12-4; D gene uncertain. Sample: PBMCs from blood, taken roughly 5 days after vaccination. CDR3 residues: CASSLGHSTDTQYF. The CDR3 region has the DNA TGTGCCAGCAGTCTTGGGCACAGCACAGATACGCAGTATTTT.